This T cell receptor beta chain was retrieved from a study of T cell repertoires in cytomegalovirus infection. Study-level information: The authors relied on CMV epitopes, both recently identified HLA-C-restricted and well-studied HLA-B-restricted. From public TCR beta signatures came an indication of both CMV infection and matching HLA type.

A single record per CDR3 protein comes from TCRdb applying MiXCR to the reads. The sample contains approximately 770,000 distinct CDR3 sequences, 25% to 35% of which appear only once. CDR3 length: 16 amino acids. Trimming pared 4 bases from V and 5 bases from J, leaving 18 bases between. The germline V gene encodes CDR1 SGHDN and CDR2 FVKESK. With regard to this clonotype: Its matching antigen is unknown.

This material consisted of cultured CD8+ T cells from PBMCs, taken from culture after CMV antigen stimulation. The clonotype originates from a human donor in good health (CMV status not recorded). Some clones in this sample may be carry-over from other donors' samples. The rearrangement uses TRBV14 and TRBJ2-1; D could derive from TRBD1 or TRBD2 (6 bases each). The CDR3 sequence: CASSPPPGARNNEQFF. CDR3 in DNA: TGTGCCAGCAGCCCCCCCCCGGGGGCGAGGAACAATGAGCAGTTCTTC.